A single sample gave rise to the 32 T cell receptor beta chains below, sequenced in a study of vaccination and CD4 T cells after COVID-19. No cognate antigen is known for these TCRs. The treatment was: roughly ten-day PBMC culture with coronavirus spike peptide pools or control peptides (ViraFEST assay). The Oncomine TCR Beta short-read assay sequenced DNA from cultured CD4+ T cells. TCRdb re-analysed the PCR reads in MiXCR, keeping a single row per CDR3 protein. The sample records 15,000 to 20,000 distinct CDR3 sequences, 60% to 80% being singletons. The sequenced sample was CD4+ T cells from blood, cultured in vitro. These TCRs come from a human donor who had recovered from COVID-19.

This sequence joins TRBV7-3 and TRBJ2-1; TRBD2 matches at 14 bases. The V and J ends lost 5 bases and 10 bases, in that order; junction bases with no gene match: 7. CDR1 SGHTA and CDR2 FQGTGA come from the germline V gene. The CDR3 loop spans 15 amino acids. In DNA form, the CDR3 reads TGTGCCAGCAGCACCGGGACTAGCGGGGGCTCGGAGCAGTTCTTC. Amino acid sequence: CASSTGTSGGSEQFF.

CDR3 protein: CASSRFAGGGTEAFF. The CDR3 region has the DNA TGTGCCAGCAGCCGTTTTGCGGGGGGAGGGACTGAAGCTTTCTTT. V and J are TRBV11-2 and TRBJ1-1; D may be TRBD1 (5 bases). The CDR3 sequence is 15 residues long. V gave up 5 bases and J gave up 5 bases, with 18 bases separating them. Germline CDR1 SGHAT, CDR2 FQNNGV.

The CDR3 is CASSETRKPGANVLTF. The CDR3 coding sequence is TGTGCCAGCAGTGAAACCCGGAAGCCTGGGGCCAACGTCCTGACTTTC. The chain carries TRBV25-1 and TRBJ2-6; D remains unclear. Per the germline V gene, CDR1 is MGHDK and CDR2 is SYGVNS. V lost 2 bases to trimming and J lost 2 bases, with 10 bases between them. This CDR3 is built from 16 residues.

This clonotype was recorded a few times. The chain links TRBV7-9 to TRBJ1-5; D unclear. V was cut by 1 base and J by 4 bases, with 11 bases left in between. The CDR3 runs 15 residues. The germline CDR1 and CDR2 sequences are SEHNR and FQNEAQ (reference sequence). The CDR3 protein is CASSLDKGGNQPQHF. The CDR3 coding sequence is TGTGCCAGCAGCTTAGATAAGGGTGGAAATCAGCCCCAGCATTTT.

This clonotype was counted a few times. This sequence joins TRBV2 and TRBJ1-5; D may be TRBD1 (5 bases). This CDR3 is 14 amino acids long. V was trimmed by 6 bases and J by 4 bases, leaving 13 bases between them. Per the germline V gene, CDR1 is SNHLY and CDR2 is FYNNEI. The CDR3 protein is CASRGPEPNQPQHF. The CDR3 DNA sequence: TGTGCCAGCAGGGGACCTGAACCGAATCAGCCCCAGCATTTT.

The V call is TRBV19, the J call TRBJ2-2; D possibly uses TRBD1 or TRBD2 (5 bases each). The germline V gene encodes CDR1 LNHDA and CDR2 SQIVND (reference sequence). The ends were cut back, 6 bases at V and 0 bases at J, with 11 bases in the middle. The length of the CDR3 is 15 residues. In nucleotides, the CDR3 is TGTGCCAGTAGGGTTTGGGGGTCGAACACCGGGGAGCTGTTTTTT. Amino acids: CASRVWGSNTGELFF.

CDR3 DNA sequence: TGTGCCAGCTCACAAGGGGGGACCCAAGAGACCCAGTACTTC. This encodes CASSQGGTQETQYF. The V gene is TRBV18, the J gene TRBJ2-5, with D perhaps assigned TRBD1 or TRBD2 (6 bases each). V lost 4 bases and J 1 base, leaving 10 bases between the germline ends. This CDR3 spans 14 amino acids. The V gene's germline CDR1 is KGHSH and CDR2 LQKENI.

The chain carries TRBV28 and TRBJ2-7, with 7 positions matching TRBD1. The CDR3 loop spans 15 amino acids. Germline V lookup: CDR1 MDHEN, CDR2 SYDVKM. V trimming: 4 bases; J trimming: 1 base; junction bases outside the gene matches: 7. The CDR3 sequence: CASSSPGTVSYEQYF. For the CDR3, the DNA is TGTGCCAGCAGTTCTCCTGGGACAGTTTCCTACGAGCAGTACTTC.

This clonotype was found a few times. V is TRBV28 and J is TRBJ2-2; TRBD2 agrees at 16 bases. The CDR3 runs 20 residues. CDR1 is MDHEN and CDR2 is SYDVKM in the germline V gene. V gave up 4 bases and J gave up 0 bases; unmatched junction bases: 8. The CDR3: CASSSPGTSGGAPNTGELFF. The CDR3 nucleotides are TGTGCCAGCAGTTCCCCCGGGACTAGCGGGGGGGCCCCGAACACCGGGGAGCTGTTTTTT.

The rearrangement links TRBV19 to TRBJ2-5; 7 bases are shared with TRBD1. The CDR3 spans 14 residues. V shed 6 bases and J 2 bases; nucleotides not matched to a gene: 6. Germline CDR1 is LNHDA and CDR2 is SQIVND (reference sequence). DNA of the CDR3: TGTGCCAGTAGCAGACTGACAGGGCAAGAGACCCAGTACTTC. This encodes CASSRLTGQETQYF.

V and J are TRBV20-1 and TRBJ2-2, with D unclear. CDR3 length: 14 residues. Germline V gene sequence: CDR1 DFQATT, CDR2 SNEGSKA (reference sequence). V lost 3 bases and J 3 bases, leaving 11 bases between the germline ends. CDR3 sequence: CSARSPQDTGELFF. CDR3 bases: TGCAGTGCTAGGAGTCCGCAGGACACCGGGGAGCTGTTTTTT.

This chain uses TRBV29-1 with TRBJ2-3, with D maybe TRBD1 (7 bases). Trimming took off 5 bases at V and 3 bases at J, with 12 bases between the two ends. CDR3 length: 13 amino acids. Germline CDR1 and CDR2: SQVTM and ANQGSEA. CDR3 amino acids: CSVRQGGTDTQYF. The DNA for the CDR3 is TGCAGCGTTCGCCAGGGGGGTACAGATACGCAGTATTTT.

The chain couples TRBV7-3 to TRBJ2-3; D is unclear. From germline, CDR1 is SGHTA and CDR2 FQGTGA. Between the trimmed V and J ends, which lost 4 bases and 2 bases, there was a span of 7 bases. CDR3 length: 13 amino acids. The CDR3 loop is CASSWQLTDTQYF. CDR3 in DNA: TGTGCCAGCAGCTGGCAACTCACAGATACGCAGTATTTT.

The chain couples TRBV6-1 to TRBJ2-3; D perhaps matches TRBD1 (6 bases). Trimming removed 6 bases from V and 1 base from J, with 14 bases in between. The CDR3 contains 15 residues. The V gene's germline CDR1 is MNHNS and CDR2 SASEGT. The CDR3 DNA reads TGTGCCAGCAGCTTAAGGGGGACCCGCACAGATACGCAGTATTTT. Its protein product is CASSLRGTRTDTQYF.

The chain carries TRBV11-3 and TRBJ2-3, with D possibly matching TRBD2 (6 bases). CDR3 length: 14 residues. CDR1 and CDR2 (germline): SGHNT, YENEEA. V gave up 5 bases and J gave up 4 bases, with 13 bases separating them. The CDR3 nucleotides are TGTGCCAGCAGCCACTGGGAGGCCCCAGATACGCAGTATTTT. This codes for CASSHWEAPDTQYF.

The chain is built from TRBV6-2 or TRBV6-3 and TRBJ2-1, with TRBD1 identical over 12 bases. The CDR3 loop spans 14 amino acids. The germline V gene has CDR1 MNHEY and CDR2 SVGEGT. The V and J ends lost 6 bases and 9 bases, in that order; junction bases with no gene match: 6. The CDR3 loop reads CASRRDRGLSEQFF. CDR3 DNA: TGTGCCAGCAGACGGGACAGGGGGCTTTCTGAGCAGTTCTTC.

The chain recombines TRBV5-4 with TRBJ1-1, with D unclear. The CDR3 has 13 amino acids. CDR1 is SGHNT and CDR2 is YYREEE in the germline V gene (reference sequence). The V and J ends lost 0 bases and 6 bases respectively, with 9 bases between them. DNA for the CDR3: TGTGCCAGCAGCTTGGGGGATCTCCCTGAAGCTTTCTTT. Protein: CASSLGDLPEAFF.

There are a few counts of this clonotype. The genes are TRBV7-6 and TRBJ2-6; D remains unclear. CDR3 length equals 12 residues. From germline, CDR1 is SGHVS and CDR2 FNYEAQ. Between the trimmed V and J ends, which lost 1 base and 13 bases, there was a span of 8 bases. The CDR3 DNA is TGTGCCAGCAGCTTAGTACCGTCGGTCCTGACTTTC. As protein: CASSLVPSVLTF.

The V call is TRBV19, the J call TRBJ2-1; TRBD2 agrees at 12 bases. The CDR3 covers 16 residues. Germline V CDR1 and CDR2: LNHDA, SQIVND (reference sequence). V gave up 7 bases and J gave up 4 bases; unmatched junction bases: 8. The CDR3 here is CASKPRLAGGYNEQFF. The CDR3 bases are TGTGCCAGTAAGCCACGGCTAGCGGGAGGGTACAATGAGCAGTTCTTC. Together with reference TRBV19 and TRBJ2-1, the CDR3 gives the full variable domain: DGGITQSPKYLFRKEGQNVTLSCEQNLNHDAMYWYRQDPGQGLRLIYYSQIVNDFQKGDIAEGYSVSREKKESFPLTVTSAQKNPTAFYLCASKPRLAGGYNEQFFGPGTRLTVL.

V usage is TRBV11-3 and J usage is TRBJ2-1; 9 bases agree with TRBD1. V shed 0 bases and J 10 bases; nucleotides not matched to a gene: 4. The CDR3 runs 14 residues. Germline assignment: CDR1 SGHNT and CDR2 YENEEA. The CDR3 DNA reads as TGTGCCAGCAGCTTAGAGGGACAGGGCTCCGAGCAGTTCTTC. Its protein is CASSLEGQGSEQFF.

The chain carries TRBV5-1 and TRBJ1-1; no clear D. The CDR3 loop spans 13 amino acids. Per germline, CDR1 SGHRS and CDR2 YFSETQ. V was cut by 4 bases and J by 5 bases, with 12 bases left in between. This CDR3 is CASSGLSKTEAFF. The CDR3 coding sequence is TGCGCCAGCAGCGGACTTTCGAAGACTGAAGCTTTCTTT.

The gene calls are TRBV20-1 and TRBJ2-7; 7 nucleotides agree with TRBD1. The V segment lost 3 bases and the J segment 1 base; nucleotides outside the gene matches: 6. The CDR3 length is 14 residues. The germline V gene has CDR1 DFQATT and CDR2 SNEGSKA (reference sequence). CDR3 loop: CSASARQGSYEQYF. CDR3 bases: TGCAGTGCTAGTGCCCGACAGGGATCCTACGAGCAGTACTTC.

This clonotype was seen once. The chain couples TRBV27 to TRBJ2-3; TRBD2 is a possible D gene (6 bases). The germline V gene has CDR1 MNHEY and CDR2 SMNVEV (reference sequence). The CDR3 loop spans 16 amino acids. V was trimmed by 5 bases and J by 4 bases, leaving 19 bases between them. CDR3 sequence (DNA): TGTGCCAGCAGTAGACGGTCCTCCACGGGGGCAGATACGCAGTATTTT. Translating gives CASSRRSSTGADTQYF.

The table lists this clonotype with a few counts. The chain carries TRBV20-1 and TRBJ1-2; 9 positions agree with TRBD1. V lost 3 bases to trimming and J lost 7 bases; unmatched junction nucleotides: 9. This CDR3 region has 14 residues. Germline CDR1 and CDR2: DFQATT and SNEGSKA (reference sequence). CDR3 residues: CSASPETGGSGYTF. CDR3 nucleotides: TGCAGTGCTAGCCCCGAGACAGGGGGAAGTGGCTACACCTTC.

This clonotype was observed a handful of times. The J gene is TRBJ1-2, the V gene TRBV7-9; D possibly corresponds to TRBD1 (5 bases). The CDR3 runs 14 residues. Germline CDR1 reads SEHNR; CDR2 reads FQNEAQ (reference sequence). Trimming took off 1 base at V and 1 base at J, with 7 bases between the two ends. CDR3 residues: CASSLEGRNYGYTF. The CDR3 coding sequence is TGTGCCAGCAGCTTAGAGGGGCGTAACTATGGCTACACCTTC. Filled out from reference TRBV7-9 and TRBJ1-2, the complete variable domain reads DTGVSQNPRHKITKRGQNVTFRCDPISEHNRLYWYRQTLGQGPEFLTYFQNEAQLEKSRLLSDRFSAERPKGSFSTLEIQRTEQGDSAMYLCASSLEGRNYGYTFGSGTRLTVV.

The chain combines TRBV20-1 with TRBJ2-5, with D perhaps assigned TRBD1 or TRBD2 (5 bases each). V lost 3 bases, J lost 4 bases, and 21 bases lay in between. From germline, CDR1 is DFQATT and CDR2 SNEGSKA (reference sequence). CDR3 length: 16 residues. The CDR3 DNA follows: TGCAGTGCTAGGCCCTCGTCCTACCGTGGGGGAGAGACCCAGTACTTC. Amino acids: CSARPSSYRGGETQYF.

This clonotype has only a few counts. The chain combines TRBV6-1 with TRBJ1-2; D gene uncertain. Deletions cut 4 bases from V and 7 bases from J, with 13 bases between. The CDR3 sequence is 13 residues long. Germline loops: CDR1 MNHNS, CDR2 SASEGT. The CDR3 DNA follows: TGTGCCAGCAGTGGGTCCCCATTCTCTGGCTACACCTTC. Amino acid sequence: CASSGSPFSGYTF.

The chain links TRBV3-1 to TRBJ1-2; TRBD1 is a possible D gene (5 bases). Germline V gives CDR1 LGHDT, CDR2 YNNKEL (reference sequence). This CDR3 region has 15 residues. The ends were cut back, 0 bases at V and 6 bases at J, with 14 bases in the middle. The CDR3 spells CASSQDPGRRNGYTF. The CDR3 region has the DNA TGTGCCAGCAGCCAAGACCCGGGACGGAGAAATGGCTACACCTTC.

The chain recombines TRBV5-1 with TRBJ2-1; D is unclear. In germline, CDR1 is SGHRS, CDR2 YFSETQ. V lost 0 bases to trimming and J lost 3 bases, with 10 bases between them. The CDR3 loop spans 15 amino acids. CDR3 sequence: CASSLGENFYNEQFF. DNA for the CDR3: TGCGCCAGCAGCTTGGGCGAGAATTTCTACAATGAGCAGTTCTTC.

This chain connects TRBV5-6 to TRBJ1-1; TRBD1 is a possible D gene (5 bases). Germline values: CDR1 SGHDT, CDR2 YYEEEE. The CDR3 has 14 residues. V dropped 1 base and J dropped 0 bases, with 7 bases sitting between them. CDR3 in DNA: TGTGCCAGCAGCTTGTTAGGGGTGAACACTGAAGCTTTCTTT. Translating it yields CASSLLGVNTEAFF.

The gene calls are TRBV7-6 and TRBJ1-3; no definite D call. Germline CDR1 is SGHVS and CDR2 is FNYEAQ. CDR3 length: 15 amino acids. V was shortened by 5 bases and J by 0 bases, with 11 bases between the two germline ends. CDR3 in amino acids: CASSPIRSSGNTIYF. The CDR3 coding sequence is TGTGCCAGCAGCCCTATCAGGAGCTCTGGAAACACCATATATTTT.

This clonotype was observed a single time. The V call is TRBV20-1, the J call TRBJ2-7; D is possibly TRBD1 (6 bases). CDR1 DFQATT and CDR2 SNEGSKA come from the germline V gene (reference sequence). Trimming removed 1 base from V and 4 bases from J, with 8 bases in between. The CDR3 loop spans 12 amino acids. CDR3 loop: CSARGQGYEQYF. The DNA for the CDR3 is TGCAGTGCTAGAGGGCAGGGGTACGAGCAGTACTTC.